This T cell receptor (beta chain) was sequenced in a study of blood T cell repertoires in COVID-19 (dated by TCRdb to about 2020). With regard to the full study: The collaborator samples originated in the United States, Italy and Spain and spanned the acute and convalescent phases of COVID-19. Sample metadata almost always included a de-identified subject ID, COVID-19 status, age in years and sex. Subjects who had been exposed to COVID-19, were actively infected with it, or had recovered from it provided the deeply sampled blood TCRbeta repertoires that made up the dataset. Where HLA class I and class II types were available, the types were taken from metadata supplied by the sample provider, not from assay-based typing. The material from the prospective study consisted of cDNA or gDNA derived from T cells, B-cell-depleted T cells, or PBMCs. Samples came from the ongoing ImmuneRACE study (first 160 participants) plus 1,254 subjects from 6 global collaborators. The repertoires were released in a freely available public database meant as a resource for research on the immune response to SARS-CoV-2.

Beyond this particular receptor, the publication reports: The quantity of clinical and demographic metadata differed by source and by participant and was supplied without curation.

The immunoSEQ Assay, a bias-controlled multiplex PCR, was used to amplify TCRbeta CDR3 regions from genomic DNA. In the authors' own workflow: Within the assay, amplification of reference gene primers was used to estimate how many nucleated cells each sample contained. To quantify the absolute abundance of each unique TCRbeta CDR3 rearrangement, sequence reads were collapsed and filtered. For each sample, productive Simpson clonality was calculated as the square root of Simpson's diversity index over productive rearrangements. The source is immuneACCESS, and TCRdb retained only in-frame sequences with V and J called. Part of the clones is not carried over; for the studies checked, unresolved V genes explain less than half of this, and the remainder is unexplained. The D gene and trimming were derived from the DNA, and the V and J assignments and clone size from that table. A total of more than 85,000 clones appear in this sample, 83% of them only once. The ten top clones hold roughly 20% of the sample.

Remarks on this clone: Its recognized antigen is unknown. Base qualities are not recorded, but no much larger clone differs from it by a single base.

Whole blood was collected in K2EDTA tubes by collaborating institutions according to the institutions' own protocols. For TCRbeta analysis, collaborators shipped samples in one of three forms: frozen whole blood, isolated PBMCs, or DNA extracted from either of those sample types. At the junction V is shortened by 5 bases and J by 8 bases; bases outside the gene matches: 8. The germline V gene yields MGHRA for CDR1 and YSYEKL for CDR2. The CDR3 sequence holds 15 residues, the cysteine and phenylalanine included. The retained sequence is limited to the CDR3, 45 bases, with the frame set at the first base.

Recombination joined TRBV4-1 with TRBJ1-4; TRBD1 agrees with 10 junctional bases. This TCR derives from a woman aged 55-70 years with acute or convalescent COVID-19. What was sequenced was peripheral blood. The CDR3 loop reads CASSSRDRGGEKLFF. Read as DNA, the sequence is TGCGCCAGCAGCAGCAGGGACAGGGGAGGGGAAAAACTGTTTTTT.